A selection of T cell receptor beta chains follows, all from one sample in a study of cytomegalovirus exposure and HLA in healthy donors. Here immunoSEQ multiplex PCR was the method, and the copy in TCRdb shows in-frame clones only, minus some. This sample has approximately 170,000 clones; roughly 84% occur once, and the top ten carry approximately 1.6%. The source material was PBMCs. The source is a male donor in good health and CMV-seronegative. CDR3s include the opening cysteine and the closing phenylalanine or tryptophan. D genes are given only for firm matches. Only part of the rows carry a size: once, few, many, or a class if the clone is expanded.

J gene: TRBJ2-1
clone size: .
D gene: TRBD2
V gene: TRBV9
CDR3 protein: CASSVAGGPNNEQFF
CDR3 DNA: TGTGCCAGCAGCGTAGCGGGGGGGCCTAACAATGAGCAGTTCTTC

J gene: TRBJ1-2
clone size: .
D gene: .
V gene: TRBV28
CDR3 protein: CASSESKGYTF
CDR3 DNA: TGTGCCAGCAGCGAATCTAAGGGCTACACCTTC

J gene: TRBJ2-7
clone size: few
D gene: TRBD2
V gene: TRBV14
CDR3 protein: CASSQDFGRGEQYF
CDR3 DNA: TGTGCCAGCAGCCAAGATTTTGGGAGGGGCGAGCAGTACTTC

J gene: TRBJ1-6
clone size: .
D gene: TRBD1
V gene: TRBV6-6
CDR3 protein: CASNEGAGNSPLHF
CDR3 DNA: TGTGCCAGCAACGAGGGGGCAGGAAATTCACCCCTCCACTTT

J gene: TRBJ2-1
clone size: .
D gene: TRBD2
V gene: TRBV7-2
CDR3 protein: CASSLIGGLAGGNEQFF
CDR3 DNA: TGTGCCAGCAGCTTAATTGGGGGACTAGCGGGGGGAAATGAGCAGTTCTTC

J gene: TRBJ2-3
clone size: .
D gene: TRBD2
V gene: TRBV6-4
CDR3 protein: CASSELAGADTQYF
CDR3 DNA: TGTGCCAGCAGTGAACTAGCGGGAGCAGATACGCAGTATTTT

J gene: TRBJ2-3
clone size: .
D gene: .
V gene: TRBV7-3
CDR3 protein: CASSLIPGVVADTQYF
CDR3 DNA: TGTGCCAGCAGCTTAATACCGGGTGTTGTGGCAGATACGCAGTATTTT

J gene: TRBJ1-1
clone size: .
D gene: TRBD1
V gene: TRBV6-1
CDR3 protein: CASSDPGRDRRGAFF
CDR3 DNA: TGTGCCAGCAGTGACCCGGGCAGGGACAGACGCGGAGCTTTCTTT

J gene: TRBJ2-1
clone size: .
D gene: TRBD2
V gene: TRBV4-2
CDR3 protein: CASSQEKLAGGFDEQFF
CDR3 DNA: TGTGCCAGCAGCCAAGAGAAACTAGCGGGAGGGTTCGATGAGCAGTTCTTC

J gene: TRBJ2-2
clone size: .
D gene: TRBD1
V gene: TRBV18
CDR3 protein: CASSPGTGNTGELFF
CDR3 DNA: TGTGCCAGCTCACCCGGGACAGGTAACACCGGGGAGCTGTTTTTT

J gene: TRBJ1-1
clone size: few
D gene: .
V gene: TRBV28
CDR3 protein: CASSSPGQNTEAFF
CDR3 DNA: TGTGCCAGCAGTTCCCCGGGACAGAACACTGAAGCTTTCTTT

J gene: TRBJ1-1
clone size: once
D gene: .
V gene: TRBV11-2
CDR3 protein: CASSLGGRVKNTEAFF
CDR3 DNA: TGTGCCAGCAGCTTAGGGGGCAGGGTGAAGAACACTGAAGCTTTCTTT

J gene: TRBJ2-3
clone size: .
D gene: TRBD2
V gene: TRBV19
CDR3 protein: CASSIREGGSTDTQYF
CDR3 DNA: TGTGCCAGTAGTATCCGGGAGGGCGGGAGCACAGATACGCAGTATTTT

J gene: TRBJ1-1
clone size: .
D gene: TRBD1
V gene: TRBV9
CDR3 protein: CASSVDQGGTGAFF
CDR3 DNA: TGTGCCAGCAGCGTAGATCAGGGTGGGACAGGAGCTTTCTTT

J gene: TRBJ1-2
clone size: .
D gene: .
V gene: TRBV27
CDR3 protein: CASSLVGGEYINYGYTF
CDR3 DNA: TGTGCCAGCAGTTTAGTCGGGGGAGAATACATTAACTATGGCTACACCTTC

J gene: TRBJ1-5
clone size: .
D gene: TRBD1
V gene: TRBV29-1
CDR3 protein: CSVWTGVNQPQHF
CDR3 DNA: TGCAGCGTCTGGACAGGGGTCAATCAGCCCCAGCATTTT

J gene: TRBJ1-5
clone size: .
D gene: .
V gene: TRBV27
CDR3 protein: CASSAIGGGPQHF
CDR3 DNA: TGTGCCAGCAGTGCAATCGGGGGGGGTCCCCAGCATTTT

J gene: TRBJ1-3
clone size: few
D gene: .
V gene: TRBV12-5
CDR3 protein: CASGLGTASGNTIYF
CDR3 DNA: TGTGCTAGTGGTTTGGGGACAGCGTCGGGAAACACCATATATTTT

J gene: TRBJ2-5
clone size: .
D gene: .
V gene: TRBV6-1
CDR3 protein: CASSDVGGRETQYF
CDR3 DNA: TGTGCCAGCAGTGATGTTGGGGGCCGGGAGACCCAGTACTTC

J gene: TRBJ1-1
clone size: .
D gene: TRBD1
V gene: TRBV19
CDR3 protein: CASHTGGNTEAFF
CDR3 DNA: TGTGCCAGCCATACAGGGGGGAACACTGAAGCTTTCTTT

J gene: TRBJ1-3
clone size: .
D gene: TRBD1
V gene: TRBV7-3
CDR3 protein: CSSSLTGTGGLIGNTIYF
CDR3 DNA: TGTTCCAGCAGCTTGACCGGGACAGGGGGTTTGATTGGAAACACCATATATTTT

J gene: TRBJ2-4
clone size: .
D gene: .
V gene: TRBV12-2
CDR3 protein: CASRLALLRDPLVNIQYF
CDR3 DNA: TGTGCAAGTCGCTTAGCCCTTCTGCGGGACCCCCTGGTGAACATTCAGTACTTC